The table lists the clone carrying this T cell receptor (beta chain) with many counts. The antigen is not known. The study enrolled patients aged 18 to 65 with newly diagnosed hyperthyroidism of under 2 months' duration. Researchers amplified the TCR beta CDR3 regions from RNA transcripts. RT-PCR in the first round (using the HTBI primer set) targeted the TCR CDR3. Each CDR3 protein is one row after TCRdb ran MiXCR on the multiplex PCR reads. This sample has around 440,000 distinct CDR3 sequences, with 15% to 19% found just once. The data are from a study of T cells in Graves' hyperthyroidism and ophthalmopathy. Study details: The initial diagnosis was the point when peripheral blood was collected, ahead of any treatment. Study-level points and caveats: Researchers found most expanded thyroid clonotypes above 0.001 in blood as well.

This sequence was found in a woman between 18 and 29 years old with Graves' hyperthyroidism. The sequenced material came from blood.

As DNA, the CDR3 is TGTGCCAGCAGCTTAGGGGTCGTAGCGGGGGGTTTCCGCATCCATGAGCAGTTCTTC. It encodes CASSLGVVAGGFRIHEQFF. The chain links TRBV11-2 to TRBJ2-1; 10 bases align to TRBD2. Germline trimming cut 1 base from V and 8 bases from J; bases unmatched to any gene: 17. The CDR3 is 19 residues long. Germline CDR1 reads SGHAT; CDR2 reads FQNNGV. Drawing the rest from reference TRBV11-2 and TRBJ2-1, the complete variable domain is EAGVAQSPRYKIIEKRQSVAFWCNPISGHATLYWYQQILGQGPKLLIQFQNNGVVDDSQLPKDRFSAERLKGVDSTLKIQPAKLEDSAVYLCASSLGVVAGGFRIHEQFFGPGTRLTVL.